This is a list of T cell receptor beta chains from one sample in a study of cytomegalovirus exposure and HLA in healthy donors. Clones were read by immunoSEQ multiplex PCR, and TCRdb kept only the in-frame ones, dropping some. The sample lists around 61,000 clones; around 68% were seen once. Sample: PBMCs. The receptors were gathered from a man aged 35 to 55 in good health and CMV-seropositive. CDR3s include the opening cysteine and the closing phenylalanine or tryptophan. D genes are given only for firm matches. Clone size is shown for a subset of rows, as once, few, many or a class of expanded clone.

V: TRBV7-2; D: .; size: .; J: TRBJ1-6; CDR3: CASSSVQWSPLHF; DNA: TGTGCCAGCAGCTCCGTTCAGTGGTCACCCCTCCACTTT
V: TRBV9; D: TRBD1; size: .; J: TRBJ2-7; CDR3: CASSTGQTYEQYF; DNA: TGTGCCAGCAGCACGGGACAGACCTACGAGCAGTACTTC
V: TRBV6-5; D: TRBD2; size: .; J: TRBJ2-5; CDR3: CASSYYGTSGETQYF; DNA: TGTGCCAGCAGTTATTACGGGACTAGCGGCGAGACCCAGTACTTC
V: TRBV5-5; D: TRBD2; size: .; J: TRBJ2-1; CDR3: CASSLSGTGIAGGGNEQFF; DNA: TGTGCCAGCAGCTTATCCGGGACAGGTATAGCGGGGGGGGGCAATGAGCAGTTCTTC
V: TRBV27; D: TRBD1; size: .; J: TRBJ1-2; CDR3: CASSLRQGGNYGYTF; DNA: TGTGCCAGCAGTTTACGGCAGGGGGGTAACTATGGCTACACCTTC
V: TRBV7-2; D: .; size: .; J: TRBJ1-1; CDR3: CASSPEGGILAFF; DNA: TGTGCCAGCAGCCCAGAGGGCGGGATCCTCGCTTTCTTT
V: TRBV30; D: TRBD2; size: .; J: TRBJ2-1; CDR3: CAWSQTSGGFGEQFF; DNA: TGTGCCTGGAGTCAGACTAGCGGGGGGTTCGGGGAGCAGTTCTTC
V: TRBV14; D: .; size: .; J: TRBJ2-7; CDR3: CASSQTNKGERQYF; DNA: TGTGCCAGCAGCCAGACCAACAAGGGGGAAAGGCAGTACTTC
V: TRBV6-5; D: TRBD1; size: .; J: TRBJ2-1; CDR3: CASSYSGQGNNEQFF; DNA: TGTGCCAGCAGTTACTCAGGACAGGGTAACAATGAGCAGTTCTTC
V: TRBV7-9; D: .; size: .; J: TRBJ2-3; CDR3: CASSWGSGGTDTQYF; DNA: TGTGCCAGCAGCTGGGGTAGCGGTGGCACAGATACGCAGTATTTT
V: TRBV29-1; D: .; size: .; J: TRBJ1-2; CDR3: CSASGGYTF; DNA: TGCAGCGCCAGCGGCGGCTACACCTTC
V: TRBV11-2; D: TRBD2; size: few; J: TRBJ2-5; CDR3: CASSWTSGGLKETQYF; DNA: TGTGCCAGCAGCTGGACTAGCGGGGGATTAAAAGAGACCCAGTACTTC
V: TRBV7-8; D: TRBD2; size: .; J: TRBJ2-7; CDR3: CASSLSSGSYEQYF; DNA: TGTGCCAGCAGCTTATCTAGCGGCTCCTACGAGCAGTACTTC
V: TRBV5-6; D: TRBD1; size: .; J: TRBJ1-5; CDR3: CASSWGQGINQPQHF; DNA: TGTGCCAGCAGCTGGGGACAGGGAATCAATCAGCCCCAGCATTTT
V: TRBV6-6; D: .; size: once; J: TRBJ2-1; CDR3: CASSYSMTQTEQFF; DNA: TGTGCCAGCAGTTACTCGATGACACAGACTGAGCAGTTCTTC
V: TRBV6-1; D: TRBD2; size: .; J: TRBJ2-7; CDR3: CASSVALQTSGSYEQYF; DNA: TGTGCCAGCAGTGTAGCCCTGCAGACTAGCGGCTCCTACGAGCAGTACTTC
V: TRBV7-2; D: .; size: .; J: TRBJ2-1; CDR3: CASSQNEQFF; DNA: TGTGCCAGCAGCCAGAATGAGCAGTTCTTC
V: TRBV7-2; D: .; size: .; J: TRBJ2-7; CDR3: CASSPDLGGEQYF; DNA: TGTGCCAGCAGCCCTGACCTCGGGGGCGAGCAGTACTTC
V: TRBV6-6; D: .; size: .; J: TRBJ1-4; CDR3: CASRLPTNEKLFF; DNA: TGTGCCAGCAGACTGCCAACTAATGAAAAACTGTTTTTT
V: TRBV2; D: .; size: .; J: TRBJ2-7; CDR3: CASSLRRDSYEQYF; DNA: TGTGCCAGCAGCCTCCGAAGGGACTCCTACGAGCAGTACTTC
V: TRBV6-5; D: .; size: few; J: TRBJ1-1; CDR3: CASSYSRQRSEAFF; DNA: TGTGCCAGCAGTTACTCGAGACAAAGGTCTGAAGCTTTCTTT
V: TRBV18; D: .; size: .; J: TRBJ1-2; CDR3: CASSPDSNYGYTF; DNA: TGTGCCAGCTCACCGGACAGTAACTATGGCTACACCTTC
V: TRBV27; D: TRBD2; size: .; J: TRBJ2-1; CDR3: CASSKTSGGAGEQFF; DNA: TGTGCCAGCAGTAAAACTAGCGGGGGGGCTGGGGAGCAGTTCTTC
V: TRBV5-1; D: .; size: .; J: TRBJ1-3; CDR3: CASSLAGTGHSGNTIYF; DNA: TGCGCCAGCAGCTTGGCGGGGACGGGACACTCTGGAAACACCATATATTTT
V: TRBV5-6; D: TRBD2; size: few; J: TRBJ2-2; CDR3: CASSQLTSGVYTGELFF; DNA: TGTGCCAGCAGCCAACTGACTAGCGGGGTGTACACCGGGGAGCTGTTTTTT
V: TRBV13; D: .; size: .; J: TRBJ1-3; CDR3: CASSLGGAFGNTIYF; DNA: TGTGCCAGCAGCCTGGGTGGGGCGTTCGGAAACACCATATATTTT
V: TRBV5-6; D: .; size: .; J: TRBJ1-3; CDR3: CASSPIGESSGNTIYF; DNA: TGTGCCAGCAGCCCTATCGGGGAGAGCTCTGGAAACACCATATATTTT
V: TRBV6-5; D: TRBD1; size: .; J: TRBJ1-6; CDR3: CASRGTANSPLHF; DNA: TGTGCCAGCAGGGGGACAGCCAATTCACCCCTCCACTTT
V: TRBV7-9; D: .; size: once; J: TRBJ2-3; CDR3: CASSFPRDTQYF; DNA: TGTGCCAGCAGCTTTCCACGGGATACGCAGTATTTT
V: TRBV2; D: .; size: .; J: TRBJ2-3; CDR3: CASSEGLSTDTQYF; DNA: TGTGCCAGCAGTGAAGGGCTGAGCACAGATACGCAGTATTTT
V: TRBV7-6; D: .; size: .; J: TRBJ2-3; CDR3: CASSSGEGADTQYF; DNA: TGTGCCAGCAGCTCCGGGGAGGGGGCAGATACGCAGTATTTT
V: TRBV18; D: .; size: few; J: TRBJ1-2; CDR3: CASSITKGASNYGYTF; DNA: TGTGCCAGCTCCATAACGAAGGGAGCGTCTAACTATGGCTACACCTTC
V: TRBV5-6; D: .; size: many; J: TRBJ1-2; CDR3: CASSLAGGGTGGYTF; DNA: TGTGCCAGCAGCTTGGCGGGAGGGGGTACTGGCGGCTACACCTTC
V: TRBV7-6; D: .; size: once; J: TRBJ2-3; CDR3: CASSTRGGADTQYF; DNA: TGTGCCAGCAGCACCCGCGGGGGCGCAGATACGCAGTATTTT
V: TRBV10-3; D: TRBD2; size: .; J: TRBJ2-2; CDR3: CAIRDHSGGNTGELFF; DNA: TGTGCCATCAGGGACCATAGCGGGGGGAACACCGGGGAGCTGTTTTTT